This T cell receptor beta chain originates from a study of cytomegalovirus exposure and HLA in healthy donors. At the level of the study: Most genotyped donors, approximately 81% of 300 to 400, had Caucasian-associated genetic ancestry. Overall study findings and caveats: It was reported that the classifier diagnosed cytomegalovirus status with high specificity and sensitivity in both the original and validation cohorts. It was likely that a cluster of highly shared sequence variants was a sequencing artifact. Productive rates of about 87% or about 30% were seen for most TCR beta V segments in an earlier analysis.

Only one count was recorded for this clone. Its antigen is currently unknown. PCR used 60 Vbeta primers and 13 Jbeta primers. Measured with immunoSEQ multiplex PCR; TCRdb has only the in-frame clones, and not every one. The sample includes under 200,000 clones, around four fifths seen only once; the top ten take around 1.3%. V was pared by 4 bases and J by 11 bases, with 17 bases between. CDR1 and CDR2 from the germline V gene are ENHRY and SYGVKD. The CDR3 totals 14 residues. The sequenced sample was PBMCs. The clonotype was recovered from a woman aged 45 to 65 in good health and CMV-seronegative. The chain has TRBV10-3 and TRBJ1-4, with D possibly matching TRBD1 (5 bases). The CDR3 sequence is CAISGDGTAPKLFF. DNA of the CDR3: TGTGCCATCAGTGGCGACGGGACTGCCCCTAAACTGTTTTTT.